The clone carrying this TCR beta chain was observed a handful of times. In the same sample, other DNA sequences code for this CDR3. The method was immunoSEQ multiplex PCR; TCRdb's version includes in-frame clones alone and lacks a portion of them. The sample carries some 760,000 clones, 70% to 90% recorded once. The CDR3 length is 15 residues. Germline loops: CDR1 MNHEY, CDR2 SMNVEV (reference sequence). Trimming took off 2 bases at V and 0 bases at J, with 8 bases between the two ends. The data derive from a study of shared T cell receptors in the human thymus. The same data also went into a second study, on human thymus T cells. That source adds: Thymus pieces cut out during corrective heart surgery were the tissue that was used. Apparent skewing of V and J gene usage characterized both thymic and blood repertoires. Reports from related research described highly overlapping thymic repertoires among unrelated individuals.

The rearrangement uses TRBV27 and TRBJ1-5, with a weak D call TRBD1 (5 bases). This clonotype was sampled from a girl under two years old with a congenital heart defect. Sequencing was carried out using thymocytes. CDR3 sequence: CASSLRGYSNQPQHF. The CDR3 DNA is TGTGCCAGCAGTTTACGGGGGTATAGCAATCAGCCCCAGCATTTT.